These 18 T cell receptor beta chains came from one sample sequenced in a study of CD8+ T cells in alopecia areata. Sequencing relied on a cDNA template that was reverse transcribed from extracted RNA. Sequencing used immunoSEQ multiplex PCR; TCRdb keeps in-frame clones, though not all of them. This sample carries about 110,000 clones, 45% to 60% of them seen once, and the ten largest clones take 20% to 25%. The material sequenced was NKG2D-low CD8+ T cells sorted from blood. Source of these receptors: a human donor with alopecia areata.

This rearrangement joins TRBV27 to TRBJ2-7, with 9 positions matching TRBD2. There are 18 residues in the CDR3. Trimming at V came to 4 bases and at J to 1 base, leaving 14 bases not matched to a gene. In germline, CDR1 is MNHEY, CDR2 SMNVEV (reference sequence). CDR3 in DNA: TGTGCCAGCAGTTCCCTGAGTTTAGCGGGAGTGAGATCCTACGAGCAGTACTTC. Its protein is CASSSLSLAGVRSYEQYF.

The genes are TRBV6-5 and TRBJ1-5; D is possibly TRBD1 (5 bases). The V gene lost 0 bases and the J gene lost 4 bases, with 10 bases spanning the gap. The germline CDR1 and CDR2 sequences are MNHEY and SVGAGI. The CDR3 contains 15 residues. The CDR3: CASSYSLGGNQPQHF. The DNA of the CDR3 is TGTGCCAGCAGTTACTCGTTGGGGGGGAATCAGCCCCAGCATTTT.

The rearrangement uses TRBV14 and TRBJ2-5; either TRBD1 or TRBD2 may fit D (5 bases each). Trimming removed 4 bases at V and 2 bases at J, with 17 bases between. CDR1 is SGHDN and CDR2 is FVKESK in the germline V gene. There are 16 residues in the CDR3. The CDR3 region is CASSPTGDLTQETQYF. CDR3 nucleotides: TGTGCCAGCAGCCCAACCGGGGACCTGACTCAAGAGACCCAGTACTTC.

As DNA, the CDR3 is TGTGCCAGCAGCCACCTCGGGGGCACAGATACGCAGTATTTT. It specifies CASSHLGGTDTQYF. The rearrangement links TRBV9 to TRBJ2-3; weak D call: TRBD2 (5 bases). Germline loops: CDR1 SGDLS, CDR2 YYNGEE. This CDR3 is built from 14 residues. The V gene lost 4 bases and the J gene lost 1 base, with 10 bases spanning the gap.

The chain employs TRBV5-1 and TRBJ2-1; D call uncertain. This CDR3 is built from 15 residues. Germline lookup yields CDR1 SGHRS and CDR2 YFSETQ. Trimming pared 4 bases from V and 7 bases from J, leaving 18 bases between. The CDR3 loop is CASSPNRANGNEQFF. CDR3 in DNA: TGCGCCAGCAGCCCGAATAGGGCTAATGGGAATGAGCAGTTCTTC.

The V gene is TRBV29-1, the J gene TRBJ2-1; the match to TRBD2 covers 14 bases. Trimming took 4 bases from V and 0 from J; bases not matched to a gene: 14. CDR1 SQVTM and CDR2 ANQGSEA come from the germline V gene. The CDR3 spans 20 residues. Here the CDR3 reads CSVGHLPTSGRVSSYNEQFF. In DNA form, the CDR3 reads TGCAGCGTTGGTCACCTTCCGACTAGCGGGAGGGTTAGCTCCTACAATGAGCAGTTCTTC.

This rearrangement joins TRBV7-9 to TRBJ2-1; D possibly corresponds to TRBD2 (6 bases). V dropped 8 bases and J dropped 8 bases, with 19 bases sitting between them. Germline V gene sequence: CDR1 SEHNR, CDR2 FQNEAQ (reference sequence). This CDR3 comprises 14 residues. CDR3 coding DNA: TGTGCCAGCTTCACTTGGGAGGTGTCGGATGAGCAGTTCTTC. Its protein product is CASFTWEVSDEQFF.

In this sample, this clone turned up a few times. V and J are TRBV28 and TRBJ2-5; D is perhaps TRBD1 (5 bases). Germline V gives CDR1 MDHEN, CDR2 SYDVKM. V was shortened by 7 bases and J by 4 bases, with 22 bases between the two germline ends. This CDR3 contains 16 residues. The CDR3 reads CASNFWTQGMRETQYF. CDR3 nucleotides: TGTGCCAGCAACTTCTGGACCCAGGGAATGCGAGAGACCCAGTACTTC.

The chain couples TRBV29-1 to TRBJ2-1; a possible D gene is TRBD1 (8 bases). CDR1 SQVTM and CDR2 ANQGSEA come from the germline V gene. V shed 6 bases and J shed 5 bases, with 17 bases lying between them. The CDR3 spans 14 residues. The CDR3 DNA sequence: TGCAGCGTGGACAGGGCGGCGGGGGACAATGAGCAGTTCTTC. Its translation is CSVDRAAGDNEQFF.

The chain is built from TRBV29-1 and TRBJ2-7; TRBD1 agrees at 12 bases. Germline V CDR1 and CDR2: SQVTM, ANQGSEA. Trimming removed 4 bases from V and 2 bases from J; junction bases left unmatched: 3. The CDR3 is 14 residues long. CDR3: CSVGRDRGPYEQYF. In DNA form, the CDR3 reads TGCAGCGTTGGAAGGGACAGGGGGCCCTACGAGCAGTACTTC.

The V gene is TRBV28, the J gene TRBJ2-3, with a weak D call TRBD1 (6 bases). The V end lost 1 base, the J end lost 4 bases, and 9 bases lay between the germline ends. The CDR3 totals 14 residues. Per the germline V gene, CDR1 is MDHEN and CDR2 is SYDVKM. CDR3 sequence (DNA): TGTGCCAGCAGTTTATTGTCAGGGGCAGATACGCAGTATTTT. Protein sequence: CASSLLSGADTQYF.

The chain combines TRBV25-1 with TRBJ1-5; D not certain. Germline values: CDR1 MGHDK, CDR2 SYGVNS. Trimming shortened V by 0 bases and J by 0 bases, and 6 bases separated the two germline ends. The CDR3 has 15 amino acids. DNA for the CDR3: TGTGCCAGCAGTGAATATACGGATAGCAATCAGCCCCAGCATTTT. Its protein is CASSEYTDSNQPQHF.

This clone has a handful of counts. J is TRBJ2-3 and V is TRBV6-1; D remains ambiguous. The CDR3 is 12 residues long. Trimming stripped 4 bases from V and 4 bases from J, with 6 bases between. Germline CDR1 is MNHNS and CDR2 is SASEGT. CDR3 in amino acids: CASSVEADTQYF. The CDR3 region has the DNA TGTGCCAGCAGTGTAGAGGCAGATACGCAGTATTTT.

The gene calls are TRBV12-5 and TRBJ1-1; D is ambiguous. The CDR3 loop spans 13 amino acids. V was trimmed by 3 bases and J by 4 bases, leaving 9 bases between them. Germline-derived CDR1 and CDR2 are LGHNT and FRNRAP. CDR3 protein: CASGFGRITEAFF. The CDR3, as DNA: TGTGCTAGTGGTTTTGGGCGAATCACTGAAGCTTTCTTT. The whole variable domain, filled in from reference TRBV12-5 and TRBJ1-1, reads DARVTQTPRHKVTEMGQEVTMRCQPILGHNTVFWYRQTMMQGLELLAYFRNRAPLDDSGMPKDRFSAEMPDATLATLKIQPSEPRDSAVYFCASGFGRITEAFFGQGTRLTVV.

J is TRBJ2-3 and V is TRBV9; D is possibly TRBD2 (6 bases). Trimming left V 5 bases short and J 3 bases short, with 16 bases between. Germline V gene lookup returns CDR1 SGDLS and CDR2 YYNGEE. The CDR3 extends over 15 amino acids. This CDR3 is CASRRRETVTDTQYF. In nucleotides, the CDR3 is TGTGCCAGCAGAAGACGGGAGACGGTGACAGATACGCAGTATTTT.

Only a few counts were recorded for this clone. This chain connects TRBV6-1 to TRBJ2-1; possibly TRBD2 for D (5 bases). The ends were cut back, 6 bases at V and 3 bases at J, with 15 bases in the middle. The CDR3 loop spans 15 amino acids. Germline V gene data show CDR1 as MNHNS and CDR2 as SASEGT. The CDR3 DNA is TGTGCCAGCAGCTCGGGCATGGGGAGCTACAATGAGCAGTTCTTC. It codes for CASSSGMGSYNEQFF.

The genes are TRBV27 and TRBJ2-3, with 11 bases matching TRBD1. CDR1 and CDR2 from the germline V gene are MNHEY and SMNVEV (reference sequence). V shed 5 bases, J shed 1 base, and the junction held 2 bases outside the gene matches. CDR3 length equals 15 residues. CDR3 nucleotide sequence: TGTGCCAGCAGTCTGGACAGGGGGCGCACAGATACGCAGTATTTT. Its translation is CASSLDRGRTDTQYF.

CDR3 loop: CASSWSSYEQYF. For the CDR3, the DNA is TGTGCCAGCAGCTGGAGCTCCTACGAGCAGTACTTC. V gene TRBV7-3 combines with J gene TRBJ2-7; D unclear. Trimming cost V 4 bases and J 0 bases, with 4 bases left between them. This CDR3 has 12 residues. Germline V CDR1 and CDR2: SGHTA, FQGTGA.